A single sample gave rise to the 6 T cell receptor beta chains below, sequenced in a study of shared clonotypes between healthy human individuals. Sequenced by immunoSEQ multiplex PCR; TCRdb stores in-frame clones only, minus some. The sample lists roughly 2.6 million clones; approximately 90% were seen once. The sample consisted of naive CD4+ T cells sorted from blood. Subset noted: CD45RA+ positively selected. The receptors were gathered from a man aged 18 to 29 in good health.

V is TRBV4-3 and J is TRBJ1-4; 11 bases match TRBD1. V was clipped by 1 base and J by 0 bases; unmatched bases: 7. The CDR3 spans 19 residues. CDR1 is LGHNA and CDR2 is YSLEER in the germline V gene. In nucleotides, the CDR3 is TGCGCCAGCAGCCAAGTTAGGACAGGGGGCTATGCAACTAATGAAAAACTGTTTTTT. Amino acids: CASSQVRTGGYATNEKLFF.

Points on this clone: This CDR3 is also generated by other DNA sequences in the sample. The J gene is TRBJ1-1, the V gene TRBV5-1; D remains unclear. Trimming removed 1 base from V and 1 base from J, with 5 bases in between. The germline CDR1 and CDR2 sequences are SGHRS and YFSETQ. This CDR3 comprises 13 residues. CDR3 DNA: TGCGCCAGCAGCTTGTCACAGAACACTGAAGCTTTCTTT. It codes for CASSLSQNTEAFF.

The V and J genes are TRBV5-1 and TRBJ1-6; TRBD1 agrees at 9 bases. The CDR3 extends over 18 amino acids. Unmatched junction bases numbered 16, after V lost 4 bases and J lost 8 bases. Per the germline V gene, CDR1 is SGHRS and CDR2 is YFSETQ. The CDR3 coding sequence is TGCGCCAGCAGCGCCGGGGGACAGGGCCCCTATAATGATTCACCCCTCCACTTT. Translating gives CASSAGGQGPYNDSPLHF. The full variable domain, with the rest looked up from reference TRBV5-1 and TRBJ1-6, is KAGVTQTPRYLIKTRGQQVTLSCSPISGHRSVSWYQQTPGQGLQFLFEYFSETQRNKGNFPGRFSGRQFSNSRSEMNVSTLELGDSALYLCASSAGGQGPYNDSPLHFGNGTRLTVT.

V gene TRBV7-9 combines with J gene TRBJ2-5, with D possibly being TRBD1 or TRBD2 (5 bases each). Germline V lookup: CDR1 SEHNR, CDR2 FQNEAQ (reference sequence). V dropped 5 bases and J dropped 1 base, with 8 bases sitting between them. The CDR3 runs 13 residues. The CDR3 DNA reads TGTGCCAGCAGCCGGGACGCCCAAGAGACCCAGTACTTC. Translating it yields CASSRDAQETQYF.

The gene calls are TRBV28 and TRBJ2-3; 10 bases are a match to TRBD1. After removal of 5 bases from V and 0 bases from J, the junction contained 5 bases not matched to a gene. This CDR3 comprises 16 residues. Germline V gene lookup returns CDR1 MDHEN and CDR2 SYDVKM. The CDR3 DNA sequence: TGTGCCAGCAGTCGGACAGGGGGATTTAGCACAGATACGCAGTATTTT. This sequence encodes CASSRTGGFSTDTQYF.

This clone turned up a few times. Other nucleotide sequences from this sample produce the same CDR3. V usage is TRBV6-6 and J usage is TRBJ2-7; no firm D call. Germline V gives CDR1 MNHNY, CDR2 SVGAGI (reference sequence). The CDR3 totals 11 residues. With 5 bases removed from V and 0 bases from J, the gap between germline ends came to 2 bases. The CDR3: CASSASYEQYF. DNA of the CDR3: TGTGCCAGCAGTGCCTCCTACGAGCAGTACTTC.